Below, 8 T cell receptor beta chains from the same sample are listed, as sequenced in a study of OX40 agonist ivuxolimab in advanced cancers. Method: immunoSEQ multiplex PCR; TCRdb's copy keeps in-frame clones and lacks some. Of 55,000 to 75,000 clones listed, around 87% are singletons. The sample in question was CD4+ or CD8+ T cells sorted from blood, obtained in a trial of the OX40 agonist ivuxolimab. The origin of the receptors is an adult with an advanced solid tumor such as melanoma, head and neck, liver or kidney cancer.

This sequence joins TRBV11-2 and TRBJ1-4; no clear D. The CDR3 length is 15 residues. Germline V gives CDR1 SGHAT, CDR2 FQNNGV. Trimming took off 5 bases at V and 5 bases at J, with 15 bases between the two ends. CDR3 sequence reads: CASSLNDGTNEKLFF. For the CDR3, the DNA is TGTGCCAGCAGCCTCAATGATGGAACGAATGAAAAACTGTTTTTT.

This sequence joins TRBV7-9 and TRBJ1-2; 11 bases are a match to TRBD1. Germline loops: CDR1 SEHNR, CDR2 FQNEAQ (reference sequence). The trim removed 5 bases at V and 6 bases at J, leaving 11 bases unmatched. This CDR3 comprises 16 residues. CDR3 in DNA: TGTGCCAGCAGCAGCACATATGGACAGGGGGCGAATGGCTACACCTTC. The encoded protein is CASSSTYGQGANGYTF. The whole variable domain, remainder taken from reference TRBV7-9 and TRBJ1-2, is DTGVSQNPRHKITKRGQNVTFRCDPISEHNRLYWYRQTLGQGPEFLTYFQNEAQLEKSRLLSDRFSAERPKGSFSTLEIQRTEQGDSAMYLCASSSTYGQGANGYTFGSGTRLTVV.

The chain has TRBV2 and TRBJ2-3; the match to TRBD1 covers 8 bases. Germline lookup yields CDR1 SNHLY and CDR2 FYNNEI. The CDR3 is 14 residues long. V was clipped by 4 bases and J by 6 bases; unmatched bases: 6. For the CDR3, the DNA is TGTGCCAGCAGTGGGGGCAGGGGGCCCGATACGCAGTATTTT. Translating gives CASSGGRGPDTQYF.

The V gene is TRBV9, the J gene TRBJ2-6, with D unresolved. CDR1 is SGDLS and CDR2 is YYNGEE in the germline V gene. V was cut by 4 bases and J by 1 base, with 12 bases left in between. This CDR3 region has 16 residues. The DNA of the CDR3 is TGTGCCAGCAGCCCCCCCGGACGGTCTGGGGCCAACGTCCTGACTTTC. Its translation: CASSPPGRSGANVLTF.

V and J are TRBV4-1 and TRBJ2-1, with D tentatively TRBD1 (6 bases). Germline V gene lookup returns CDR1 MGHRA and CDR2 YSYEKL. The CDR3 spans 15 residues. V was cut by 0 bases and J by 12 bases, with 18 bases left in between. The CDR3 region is CASSQERDTPLGQFF. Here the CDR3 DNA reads TGCGCCAGCAGCCAAGAAAGGGACACCCCTCTCGGGCAGTTCTTC.

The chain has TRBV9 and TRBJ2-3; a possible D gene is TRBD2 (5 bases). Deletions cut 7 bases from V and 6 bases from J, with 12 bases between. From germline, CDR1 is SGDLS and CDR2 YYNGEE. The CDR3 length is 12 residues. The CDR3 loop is CASAAGVDTQYF. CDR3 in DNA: TGTGCCAGCGCAGCCGGGGTGGATACGCAGTATTTT. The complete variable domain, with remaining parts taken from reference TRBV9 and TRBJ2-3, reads DSGVTQTPKHLITATGQRVTLRCSPRSGDLSVYWYQQSLDQGLQFLIQYYNGEERAKGNILERFSAQQFPDLHSELNLSSLELGDSALYFCASAAGVDTQYFGPGTRLTVL.

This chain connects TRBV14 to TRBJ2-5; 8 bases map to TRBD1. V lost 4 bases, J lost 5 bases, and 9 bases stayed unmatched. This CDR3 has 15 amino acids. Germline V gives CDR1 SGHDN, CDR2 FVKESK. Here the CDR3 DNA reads TGTGCCAGCAGCCGTATCAGGGGGCGGGGTGAGACCCAGTACTTC. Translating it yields CASSRIRGRGETQYF.

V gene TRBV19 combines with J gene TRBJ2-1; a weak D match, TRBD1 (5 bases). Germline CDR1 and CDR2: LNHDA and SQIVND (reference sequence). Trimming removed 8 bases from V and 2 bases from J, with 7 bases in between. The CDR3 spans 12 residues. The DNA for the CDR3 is TGTGCCAGTGGGGCGGCCTACAATGAGCAGTTCTTC. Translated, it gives CASGAAYNEQFF.